This T cell receptor (beta chain) was recorded in a study of technical replicates of blood from a few donors. TCRdb's copy holds only in-frame clones and misses some; the assay was immunoSEQ multiplex PCR. The sample yields about 84,000 clones, 95% to 98% seen once. Trimming removed 4 bases from V and 0 bases from J, with 10 bases in between. Looked up from germline, CDR1 is LNHNV and CDR2 is YYDKDF (reference sequence). The CDR3 contains 15 residues. Sequencing was performed on T cells isolated from PBMCs. This receptor was obtained from a human donor in good health. V and J are TRBV15 and TRBJ1-5; possible D gene TRBD1, 6 bases. Written as DNA, the CDR3 is TGTGCCACCAGCACCAACAGGGATAGCAATCAGCCCCAGCATTTT. Translating gives CATSTNRDSNQPQHF.